This T cell receptor beta chain comes out of a study of T cell responses to AZD1222 COVID-19 vaccine. General observations from the study: Donor demographics were predominantly white British with a female majority; clonal diversity may be underestimated.

This CDR3 has 15 amino acids. V shed 3 bases and J 0 bases; nucleotides not matched to a gene: 0. Germline CDR1 is LNHDA and CDR2 is SQIVND (reference sequence). Note on this clone: Its specificity is not known.

Sequenced by immunoSEQ multiplex PCR; TCRdb stores in-frame clones only, minus some. The sample shows 250,000 or so clones, over 90% of them seen only once. The chain couples TRBV19 to TRBJ2-2; 8 bases agree with TRBD1. This TCR came from an adult in good health. The specimen was peripheral blood, collected on day 0 of AZD1222 vaccination. The CDR3, as DNA: TGTGCCAGTAGTATGGGACAGGCGAACACCGGGGAGCTGTTTTTT. Translation gives CASSMGQANTGELFF.